The rows below give T cell receptor beta chains drawn from one sample of a study of early T cells in non-severe SARS-CoV-2 infection. TCRdb reprocessed the 5' RACE reads via MiXCR and lists one record per CDR3 protein. Found here are roughly 75,000 distinct CDR3 sequences, about 11% of them singletons; the top ten hold 4.7%. The sample consisted of whole blood. These receptors all stem from an adult who was a healthcare worker with PCR-confirmed SARS-CoV-2 infection or an uninfected control (not recorded which). CDR3s include the opening cysteine and the closing phenylalanine or tryptophan. The order of the fields is CDR3 protein, clone size, J gene, CDR3 length, V gene. Not all rows give a size; the values are once, few, many and, for expanded clones, a class.

CASSGNEQFF | many | TRBJ2-1 | 10 | TRBV19
CASSQGIMNTEAFF | many | TRBJ1-1 | 14 | TRBV4-3
CASSLVFRPYEQYF | few | TRBJ2-7 | 14 | TRBV11-2
CSVKTGTPNSPLHF | many | TRBJ1-6 | 14 | TRBV29-1
CASSQVGQTAGANVLTF | many | TRBJ2-6 | 17 | TRBV4-2
CSVEGPKTGNNEQFF | few | TRBJ2-1 | 15 | TRBV29-1
CAWRALGVSGANVLTF | many | TRBJ2-6 | 16 | TRBV30
CASRPRLVLGETQYF | few | TRBJ2-5 | 15 | TRBV3-1
CASSQQETQYF | many | TRBJ2-5 | 11 | TRBV5-1
CASGRYEQYF | many | TRBJ2-7 | 10 | TRBV6-5
CASSSGTDIQYF | NA | TRBJ2-4 | 12 | TRBV12-3/TRBV12-4
CASSLNGGWILNTQYF | many | TRBJ2-3 | 16 | TRBV11-2
CASSRTVFPYEQYF | NA | TRBJ2-7 | 14 | TRBV3-1
CASSPWTVPSQETQYF | medium-sized | TRBJ2-5 | 16 | TRBV5-1
CASSLGQGRNEQYF | NA | TRBJ2-7 | 14 | TRBV7-9
CSAREEGLGETQYF | many | TRBJ2-5 | 14 | TRBV20-1
CSARRTGQGTNSPLHF | many | TRBJ1-6 | 16 | TRBV20-1
CASRGGGNNEQFF | few | TRBJ2-1 | 13 | TRBV6-2/TRBV6-3
CASKPRGNTGELFF | NA | TRBJ2-2 | 14 | TRBV7-6